This T cell receptor beta chain came from a study of T cell clones after liver transplantation. Whole-study context: TCRbeta sequencing after a pre-transplant mixed lymphocyte reaction identified graft-donor-reactive clones, later tracked in post-transplant blood. Study conclusions and caveats: Donor-reactive sequences fell more than third party-reactive ones, suggesting partial deletion. These preliminary findings come from unstandardized post-transplant sampling times.

With regard to this clone: Its cognate antigen is unknown.

V lost 1 base and J lost 5, with 9 bases in between. The CDR3 spans 13 residues. CDR1 and CDR2 from the germline V gene are SGHRS and YFSETQ. The table came from immunoSEQ multiplex PCR; TCRdb's copy has only in-frame clones and leaves some out. This sample carries roughly 100,000 clones, approximately 79% of them seen once, and the ten largest clones take approximately 3%. Sequenced here: CD4+ T cells from blood, sampled approximately 4 years after liver transplant. This receptor was taken from a human patient who received a liver transplant. Among the T cells, some may be from the graft donor. V usage is TRBV5-1 and J usage is TRBJ2-5; perhaps D is TRBD1 or TRBD2 (6 bases each). CDR3 residues: CASSLRGLETQYF. DNA for the CDR3: TGCGCCAGCAGCTTGCGGGGGCTGGAGACCCAGTACTTC.